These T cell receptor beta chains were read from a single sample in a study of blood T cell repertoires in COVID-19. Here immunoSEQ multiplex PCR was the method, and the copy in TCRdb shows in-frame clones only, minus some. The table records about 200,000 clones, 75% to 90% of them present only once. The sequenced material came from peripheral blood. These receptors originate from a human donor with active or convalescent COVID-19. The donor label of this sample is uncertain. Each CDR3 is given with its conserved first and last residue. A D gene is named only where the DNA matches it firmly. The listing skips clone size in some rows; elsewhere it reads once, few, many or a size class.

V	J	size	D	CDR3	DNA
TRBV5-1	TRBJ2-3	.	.	CASDRLGNTDTQYF	TGCGCCAGCGATCGGCTCGGGAACACAGATACGCAGTATTTT
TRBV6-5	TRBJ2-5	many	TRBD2	CASSPRGLAETQYF	TGTGCCAGCAGTCCCCGAGGACTAGCGGAGACCCAGTACTTC
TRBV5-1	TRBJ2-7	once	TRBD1	CASSLAGTGGEPYYEQYF	TGCGCCAGCAGCTTGGCCGGGACAGGGGGCGAACCGTACTACGAGCAGTACTTC
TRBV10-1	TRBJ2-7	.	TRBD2	CASSDFAGGAYEQYF	TGCGCCAGCAGCGACTTTGCGGGAGGGGCCTACGAGCAGTACTTC
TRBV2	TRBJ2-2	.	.	CASSVSANTGELFF	TGTGCCAGCAGCGTATCCGCGAACACCGGGGAGCTGTTTTTT
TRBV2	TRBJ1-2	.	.	CASSLEGPYGYTF	TGTGCCAGCAGTCTAGAAGGCCCTTATGGCTACACCTTC
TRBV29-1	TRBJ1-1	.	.	CSVEDRGFEAFF	TGCAGCGTTGAAGATCGGGGATTTGAAGCTTTCTTT
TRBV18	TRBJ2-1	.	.	CASSPFEADNEQFF	TGTGCCAGCTCACCATTCGAGGCAGACAATGAGCAGTTCTTC
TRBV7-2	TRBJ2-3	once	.	CASSLAAGAPNTQYF	TGTGCCAGCAGCTTAGCGGCGGGGGCCCCCAATACGCAGTATTTT
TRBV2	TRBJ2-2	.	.	CASTDRENTGELFF	TGTGCCAGCACCGACCGGGAGAACACCGGGGAGCTGTTTTTT
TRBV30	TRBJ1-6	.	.	CAWSAGQSSYNSPLHF	TGTGCCTGGAGTGCCGGACAGAGCTCCTATAATTCACCCCTCCACTTT
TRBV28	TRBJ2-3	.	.	CASSGADTQYF	TGTGCCAGCAGCGGGGCAGATACGCAGTATTTT
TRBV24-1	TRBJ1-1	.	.	CATSDPRDTNTEAFF	TGTGCCACCAGTGACCCCCGGGACACGAACACTGAAGCTTTCTTT
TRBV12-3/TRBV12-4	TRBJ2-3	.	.	CASSLGGWTQYF	TGTGCCAGCAGTTTGGGGGGTTGGACGCAGTATTTT
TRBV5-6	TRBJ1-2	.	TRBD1	CASSPDRGAYYGYTF	TGTGCCAGCAGCCCCGACAGGGGGGCTTACTATGGCTACACCTTC
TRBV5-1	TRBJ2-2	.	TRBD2	CASSSGRSGGADGELFF	TGCGCCAGCAGCTCGGGGCGGAGCGGGGGGGCCGACGGGGAGCTGTTTTTT
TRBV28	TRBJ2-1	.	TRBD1	CASTLQGFRNEQFF	TGTGCCAGCACTCTACAGGGGTTTCGAAATGAGCAGTTCTTC
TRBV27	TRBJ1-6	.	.	CASSFSSGFLHF	TGTGCCAGCAGTTTCTCCTCGGGTTTCCTCCACTTT
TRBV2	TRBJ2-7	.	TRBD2	CASSEFPTNGGEYEQYF	TGTGCCAGCAGTGAGTTTCCAACAAACGGGGGGGAATACGAGCAGTACTTC
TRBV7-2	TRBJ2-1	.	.	CASSFFGARSPANEQFF	TGTGCCAGCAGCTTTTTTGGGGCCCGATCTCCGGCCAATGAGCAGTTCTTC
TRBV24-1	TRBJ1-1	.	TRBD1	CATSERTGGEAFF	TGTGCCACCAGTGAAAGGACAGGGGGTGAAGCTTTCTTT
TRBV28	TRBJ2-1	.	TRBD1	CASSFGTGTINEQFF	TGTGCCAGCAGTTTCGGGACAGGGACAATCAATGAGCAGTTCTTC
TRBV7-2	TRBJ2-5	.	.	CASSPASGNAKTQYF	TGTGCCAGCAGCCCCGCCTCCGGGAACGCCAAGACCCAGTACTTC
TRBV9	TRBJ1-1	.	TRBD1	CASSVGQGGMNTEAFF	TGTGCCAGCAGCGTCGGACAGGGTGGGATGAACACTGAAGCTTTCTTT
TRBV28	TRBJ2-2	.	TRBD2	CASRVPRGGRARGTGELFF	TGTGCCAGCAGAGTTCCTCGGGGGGGGCGCGCGCGGGGCACCGGGGAGCTGTTTTTT
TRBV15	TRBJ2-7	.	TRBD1	CATSRTTHPGQAYEQYF	TGTGCCACCAGCAGAACGACCCACCCGGGACAGGCCTACGAGCAGTACTTC
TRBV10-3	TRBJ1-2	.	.	CAISAPRATGGYTF	TGTGCCATCAGTGCCCCCCGGGCGACGGGGGGCTACACCTTC
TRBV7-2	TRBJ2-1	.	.	CASSLAASYNEQFF	TGTGCCAGCAGCTTAGCGGCCTCCTACAATGAGCAGTTCTTC
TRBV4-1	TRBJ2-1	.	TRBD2	CASSQESGGLDEQFF	TGCGCCAGCAGCCAAGAGAGCGGGGGGCTGGATGAGCAGTTCTTC
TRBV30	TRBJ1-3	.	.	CAWSGGTGNTIYF	TGTGCCTGGAGTGGCGGGACTGGAAACACCATATATTTT
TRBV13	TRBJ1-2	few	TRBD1	CASSLGTGERYGYTF	TGTGCCAGCAGCTTAGGCACAGGGGAACGCTATGGCTACACCTTC